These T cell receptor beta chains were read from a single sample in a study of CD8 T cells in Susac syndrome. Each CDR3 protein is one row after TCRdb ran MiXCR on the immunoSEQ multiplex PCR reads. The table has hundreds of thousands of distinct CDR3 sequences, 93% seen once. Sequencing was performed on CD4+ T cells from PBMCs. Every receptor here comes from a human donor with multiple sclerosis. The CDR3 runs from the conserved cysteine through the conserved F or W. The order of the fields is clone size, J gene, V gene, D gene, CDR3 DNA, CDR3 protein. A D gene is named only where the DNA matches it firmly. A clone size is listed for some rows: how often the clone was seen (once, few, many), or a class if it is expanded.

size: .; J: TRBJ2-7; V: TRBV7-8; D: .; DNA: TGTGCCAGCAGATCGTCAGGCTCCTACGAGCAGTACTTC; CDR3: CASRSSGSYEQYF
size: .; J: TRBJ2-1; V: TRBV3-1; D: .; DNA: TGTGCCAGCAGCCAAGAAAGCTCGAATGAGCAGTTCTTC; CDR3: CASSQESSNEQFF
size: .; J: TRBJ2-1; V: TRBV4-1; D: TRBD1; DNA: TGCGCCAGCAGCCAACATCACAGGGGGCGTAATGAGCAGTTCTTC; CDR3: CASSQHHRGRNEQFF
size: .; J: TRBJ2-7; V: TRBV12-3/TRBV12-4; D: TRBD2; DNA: TGTGCCAGCAGCCTGGGACTAGCGGGGGGCCCTACGGGAGGGCAGTACTTC; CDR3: CASSLGLAGGPTGGQYF
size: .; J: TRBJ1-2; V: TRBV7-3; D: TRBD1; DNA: TGTGCCAGCAGCCCACGCCCGACAGGGCGGCCCGATGGCTACACCTTC; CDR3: CASSPRPTGRPDGYTF
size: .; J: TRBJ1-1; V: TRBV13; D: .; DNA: TGTGCCAGCAGCTCTCGGGTCCGCCCCACTTTGGGCACTGAAGCTTTCTTT; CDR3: CASSSRVRPTLGTEAFF
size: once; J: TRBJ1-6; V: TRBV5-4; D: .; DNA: TGTGCCAGCAGCACGACAGGCGGGGGTTCACCCCTCCACTTT; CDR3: CASSTTGGGSPLHF
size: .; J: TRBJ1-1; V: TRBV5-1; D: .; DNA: TGCGCCAGCACCACAATGGACAGCACCACTGAAGCTTTCTTT; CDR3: CASTTMDSTTEAFF
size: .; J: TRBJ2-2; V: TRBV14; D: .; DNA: TGTGCCAGCAGCCGGTTAGGCCCGCAGAACACCGGGGAGCTGTTTTTT; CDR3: CASSRLGPQNTGELFF
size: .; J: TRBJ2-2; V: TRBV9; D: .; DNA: TGTGCCAGCAGCGTAGAAGCAGCCAGTTCGAACACCGGGGAGCTGTTTTTT; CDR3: CASSVEAASSNTGELFF
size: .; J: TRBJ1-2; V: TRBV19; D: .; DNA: TGTGCCAGTAGTATTATAGGAACGTTCTATGGCTACACCTTC; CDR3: CASSIIGTFYGYTF
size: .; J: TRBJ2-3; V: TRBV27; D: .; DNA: TGTGCCAGCAGTTGGAGGGCGGGGACGGGGGCCGGTACGCAGTATTTT; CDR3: CASSWRAGTGAGTQYF
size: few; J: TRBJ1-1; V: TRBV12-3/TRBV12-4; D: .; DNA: TGTGCCAGCAGTTTAGGGTTTGAAGCTTTCTTT; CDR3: CASSLGFEAFF
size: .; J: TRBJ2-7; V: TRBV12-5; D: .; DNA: TGTGCCCTGAGCTCTGAGGGGGAGCAGTACTTC; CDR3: CALSSEGEQYF
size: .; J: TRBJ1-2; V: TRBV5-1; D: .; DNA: TGCGCCAGCAGCTTGGGACAGTCCAACTATGGCTACACCTTC; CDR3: CASSLGQSNYGYTF
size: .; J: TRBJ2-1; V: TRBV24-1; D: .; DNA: TGTGCCACCAGTGATTTGCTGGGGAATGAGCAGTTCTTC; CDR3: CATSDLLGNEQFF
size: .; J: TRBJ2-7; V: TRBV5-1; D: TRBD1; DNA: TGCGCCAGCAGCTTGGTGACAGGGGATTACGAGCAGTACTTC; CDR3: CASSLVTGDYEQYF
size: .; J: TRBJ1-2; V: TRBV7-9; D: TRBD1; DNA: TGTGCCAGCAGCCCCCCCGGGACAGGATTCTATGGCTACACCTTC; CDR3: CASSPPGTGFYGYTF
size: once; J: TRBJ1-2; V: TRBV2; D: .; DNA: TGTGCCAGCAGTGGACTCCTGAGGGGCTACACCTTC; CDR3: CASSGLLRGYTF
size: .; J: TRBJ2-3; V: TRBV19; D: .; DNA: TGTGCCAGTAGTGGACCCACAGATACGCAGTATTTT; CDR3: CASSGPTDTQYF
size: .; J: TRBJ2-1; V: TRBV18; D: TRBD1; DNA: TGTGCCAGCTCACCACCGGGACAGCCGTACAATGAGCAGTTCTTC; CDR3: CASSPPGQPYNEQFF
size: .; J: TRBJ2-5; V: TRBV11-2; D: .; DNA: TGTGCCAGCACGGCCAGGGAGACCCAGTACTTC; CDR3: CASTARETQYF
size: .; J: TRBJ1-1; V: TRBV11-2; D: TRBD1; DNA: TGTGCCAGCAGCTTCAACAGGGGGCTCGGCACTGAAGCTTTCTTT; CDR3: CASSFNRGLGTEAFF
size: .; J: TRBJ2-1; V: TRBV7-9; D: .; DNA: TGTGCCAGCAGCTTAACAGTCCCAACCTACAATGAGCAGTTCTTC; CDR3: CASSLTVPTYNEQFF
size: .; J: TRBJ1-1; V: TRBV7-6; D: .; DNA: TGTGCCAGCAGCTTAGCGGACGGCATGAACACTGAAGCTTTCTTT; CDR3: CASSLADGMNTEAFF
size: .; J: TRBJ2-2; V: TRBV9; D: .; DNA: TGTGCCAGCAGCGCGGGACTCCTGAACACCGGGGAGCTGTTTTTT; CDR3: CASSAGLLNTGELFF
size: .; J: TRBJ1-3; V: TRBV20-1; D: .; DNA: TGCAGTGCTAGAGATAAGTGGGGACGGCCCTCTGGAAACACCATATATTTT; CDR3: CSARDKWGRPSGNTIYF
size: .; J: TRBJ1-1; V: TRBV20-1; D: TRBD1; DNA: TGCAGTGCTAGCCCTATTAGGACAGGAGGGAACACTGAAGCTTTCTTT; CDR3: CSASPIRTGGNTEAFF
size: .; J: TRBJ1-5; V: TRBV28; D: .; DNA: TGTGCCAGCAGTTCCCATTCATTGGAGTATCAGCCCCAGCATTTT; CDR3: CASSSHSLEYQPQHF
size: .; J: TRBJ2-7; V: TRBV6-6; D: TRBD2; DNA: TGTGCCAGCAGTGATGGGACTAGCGGGAGCTACGAGCAGTACTTC; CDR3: CASSDGTSGSYEQYF
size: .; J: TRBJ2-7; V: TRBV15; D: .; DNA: TGTGCCACCAGCAGAGCCACCCTAGGCTCCTACGAGCAGTACTTC; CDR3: CATSRATLGSYEQYF
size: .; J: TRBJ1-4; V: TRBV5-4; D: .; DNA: TGTGCCAGCAGCTTGGAGGCCGCCCCGACAACTAATGAAAAACTGTTTTTT; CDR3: CASSLEAAPTTNEKLFF
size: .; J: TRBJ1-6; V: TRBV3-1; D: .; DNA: TGTGCCAGCAGCCAGAGGACAGATACCAGACCCCTCCACTTT; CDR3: CASSQRTDTRPLHF
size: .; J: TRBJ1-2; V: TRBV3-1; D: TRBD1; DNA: TGTGCCAGCAGCCAACAAACAGGGGCGAGTGGCTACACCTTC; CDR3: CASSQQTGASGYTF
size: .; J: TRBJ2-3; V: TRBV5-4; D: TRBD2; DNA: TGTGCCAGCAGCTGGGGACTAGTTACAGATACGCAGTATTTT; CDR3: CASSWGLVTDTQYF
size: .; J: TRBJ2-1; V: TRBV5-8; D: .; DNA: TGTGCCAGCAGCTTGGGCAGCCGCGGGGACAATGAGCAGTTCTTC; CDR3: CASSLGSRGDNEQFF
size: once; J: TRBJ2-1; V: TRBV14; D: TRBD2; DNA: TGTGCCAGCAGCCAAACCGGGTCTAGCGGACCCATCAATGAGCAGTTCTTC; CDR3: CASSQTGSSGPINEQFF